A selection of T cell receptor beta chains follows, all from one sample in a study of PD-1 blockade in classical Hodgkin lymphoma. TCRdb keeps only in-frame clones here, not all; method: immunoSEQ multiplex PCR. This sample carries 25,000 to 35,000 clones, about 76% of them seen once, and the ten largest clones take over 2.5%. The sequencing used peripheral blood mononuclear cells (PBMCs), collected before the second cycle of nivolumab. These receptors all come from a human donor with classical Hodgkin lymphoma. The CDR3 runs from the conserved cysteine through the conserved F or W. The order of the fields is CDR3 protein, CDR3 DNA, V gene, J gene, clone size, D gene. The D gene is left open where the match is weak. Size tells how often a clone was seen (once, few, many) or the class of an expanded clone, and some rows leave it out.

CDR3: CASSLDRGGSYNEQFF
DNA: TGTGCCAGCAGCTTGGATAGGGGAGGCTCCTACAATGAGCAGTTCTTC
V: TRBV5-6
J: TRBJ2-1
size: -
D: -

CDR3: CASSLATGGTDTQYF
DNA: TGTGCCAGCAGCTTAGCGACGGGGGGTACAGATACGCAGTATTTT
V: TRBV7-2
J: TRBJ2-3
size: -
D: TRBD2

CDR3: CATYPLPGQGAENEQYF
DNA: TGTGCCACCTATCCGTTACCGGGACAGGGGGCTGAGAACGAGCAGTACTTC
V: TRBV10-3
J: TRBJ2-7
size: -
D: TRBD1

CDR3: CAISEGPAGNTIYF
DNA: TGTGCCATCAGTGAAGGGCCAGCTGGAAACACCATATATTTT
V: TRBV10-3
J: TRBJ1-3
size: -
D: -

CDR3: CASSQEQTLNTEAFF
DNA: TGCGCCAGCAGCCAAGAACAGACACTGAACACTGAAGCTTTCTTT
V: TRBV4-1
J: TRBJ1-1
size: -
D: -

CDR3: CASSYKGASGYGYTF
DNA: TGTGCCAGCAGTTACAAGGGGGCGAGTGGCTATGGCTACACCTTC
V: TRBV6-5
J: TRBJ1-2
size: few
D: TRBD1

CDR3: CASSLVLRANTGELFF
DNA: TGTGCCAGCAGCTTAGTACTCCGCGCGAACACCGGGGAGCTGTTTTTT
V: TRBV5-4
J: TRBJ2-2
size: -
D: -

CDR3: CASSVTGGGYGYTF
DNA: TGTGCCAGCAGTGTTACAGGGGGCGGATATGGCTACACCTTC
V: TRBV28
J: TRBJ1-2
size: -
D: TRBD1

CDR3: CASSLSQQGWSYEQYF
DNA: TGTGCCAGCAGTTTATCGCAACAGGGTTGGAGCTACGAGCAGTACTTC
V: TRBV28
J: TRBJ2-7
size: few
D: -

CDR3: CASSPDREEPQHF
DNA: TGTGCCAGCAGTCCGGACAGGGAAGAGCCCCAGCATTTT
V: TRBV2
J: TRBJ1-5
size: -
D: TRBD1

CDR3: CASSSAEESYEKLFF
DNA: TGTGCCAGCAGTTCGGCAGAGGAGAGTTATGAAAAACTGTTTTTT
V: TRBV7-9
J: TRBJ1-4
size: few
D: -

CDR3: CAISEEGTPEAFF
DNA: TGTGCCATCAGTGAAGAAGGGACCCCTGAAGCTTTCTTT
V: TRBV10-3
J: TRBJ1-1
size: -
D: -

CDR3: CASSEAQGFPYEQYF
DNA: TGTGCCAGCAGTGAAGCGCAGGGATTCCCCTACGAGCAGTACTTC
V: TRBV2
J: TRBJ2-7
size: few
D: -

CDR3: CASRGVRGPYQETQYF
DNA: TGTGCCAGTAGGGGCGTCAGGGGCCCCTACCAAGAGACCCAGTACTTC
V: TRBV19
J: TRBJ2-5
size: -
D: -

CDR3: CASSNQDSPFEKLFF
DNA: TGCGCCAGCAGCAACCAGGACAGCCCTTTTGAAAAACTGTTTTTT
V: TRBV4-1
J: TRBJ1-4
size: -
D: -

CDR3: CASSLVVGTGTGNTIYF
DNA: TGCGCCAGCAGCTTGGTCGTAGGGACAGGGACTGGAAACACCATATATTTT
V: TRBV5-1
J: TRBJ1-3
size: -
D: TRBD1

CDR3: CASSLGQGSTEAFF
DNA: TGTGCCAGCAGTTTAGGGCAGGGAAGCACTGAAGCTTTCTTT
V: TRBV6-5
J: TRBJ1-1
size: medium-sized
D: -

CDR3: CASSLNGDEQYF
DNA: TGTGCCAGCAGCTTAAACGGGGATGAGCAGTACTTC
V: TRBV7-2
J: TRBJ2-7
size: few
D: -

CDR3: CASSVGGATEAFF
DNA: TGTGCCAGCAGCGTAGGAGGGGCCACTGAAGCTTTCTTT
V: TRBV9
J: TRBJ1-1
size: few
D: -

CDR3: CASSHGTSGYNEQFF
DNA: TGCGCCAGCAGCCATGGAACTAGCGGGTACAATGAGCAGTTCTTC
V: TRBV4-3
J: TRBJ2-1
size: -
D: TRBD2

CDR3: CASSSGQGLNTEAFF
DNA: TGTGCCAGCAGTTCGGGACAGGGATTGAACACTGAAGCTTTCTTT
V: TRBV27
J: TRBJ1-1
size: few
D: TRBD1

CDR3: CASSQDWASGSDEQFF
DNA: TGCGCCAGCAGCCAAGATTGGGCTAGCGGGTCTGATGAGCAGTTCTTC
V: TRBV4-3
J: TRBJ2-1
size: -
D: TRBD2

CDR3: CASSRQGFDYGYTF
DNA: TGTGCCAGCAGTCGACAGGGTTTCGACTATGGCTACACCTTC
V: TRBV2
J: TRBJ1-2
size: -
D: TRBD1

CDR3: CASSYGTGWINEQFF
DNA: TGTGCCAGCAGTTACGGAACAGGGTGGATTAATGAGCAGTTCTTC
V: TRBV6-5
J: TRBJ2-1
size: -
D: -

CDR3: CAGSLDRAYEQYF
DNA: TGTGCCGGCAGCCTTGACAGGGCATACGAGCAGTACTTC
V: TRBV28
J: TRBJ2-7
size: -
D: TRBD1

CDR3: CASSWDSNTEAFF
DNA: TGTGCCAGCAGTTGGGACAGTAACACTGAAGCTTTCTTT
V: TRBV2
J: TRBJ1-1
size: -
D: TRBD1

CDR3: CAWKVAGPLETQYF
DNA: TGTGCCTGGAAGGTAGCGGGACCACTGGAGACGCAGTATTTT
V: TRBV30
J: TRBJ2-3
size: -
D: TRBD2

CDR3: CASSQWGDPSLTDTQYF
DNA: TGTGCCAGCAGCCAATGGGGGGATCCCTCCCTCACAGATACGCAGTATTTT
V: TRBV14
J: TRBJ2-3
size: -
D: -

CDR3: CASSQDKGEQYF
DNA: TGCGCCAGCAGCCAAGATAAGGGCGAGCAGTACTTC
V: TRBV4-3
J: TRBJ2-7
size: once
D: -

CDR3: CASSGVGVNSPLHF
DNA: TGTGCCAGCAGCGGGGTGGGGGTCAATTCACCCCTCCACTTT
V: TRBV25-1
J: TRBJ1-6
size: -
D: -

CDR3: CASSGEVNTEAFF
DNA: TGTGCCAGCAGTGGCGAGGTGAACACTGAAGCTTTCTTT
V: TRBV6-1
J: TRBJ1-1
size: -
D: -

CDR3: CASSESNRTPLHF
DNA: TGCGCCAGCAGTGAGTCGAACCGGACCCCCCTCCACTTT
V: TRBV10-2
J: TRBJ1-6
size: -
D: -

CDR3: CASLDSFSGNTIYF
DNA: TGTGCCAGCCTTGACAGCTTCTCTGGAAACACCATATATTTT
V: TRBV6-5
J: TRBJ1-3
size: medium-sized
D: -

CDR3: CASSEITDGEAFF
DNA: TGTGCCAGCAGTGAAATAACGGACGGTGAAGCTTTCTTT
V: TRBV25-1
J: TRBJ1-1
size: -
D: -

CDR3: CAISEGTVNTEAFF
DNA: TGTGCCATCAGTGAAGGCACGGTGAACACTGAAGCTTTCTTT
V: TRBV10-3
J: TRBJ1-1
size: -
D: -

CDR3: CASCRPTDTQYF
DNA: TGTGCCAGCTGCAGGCCTACAGATACGCAGTATTTT
V: TRBV28
J: TRBJ2-3
size: once
D: -

CDR3: CAISELAGVGETQYF
DNA: TGTGCCATCAGTGAACTAGCGGGGGTTGGAGAGACCCAGTACTTC
V: TRBV10-3
J: TRBJ2-5
size: -
D: TRBD2

CDR3: CASSLGHEQYF
DNA: TGTGCCAGCAGCTTGGGCCACGAGCAGTACTTC
V: TRBV5-6
J: TRBJ2-7
size: -
D: -